What follows is one T cell receptor beta chain and its context. Its antigen is unknown. V lost 6 bases to trimming and J lost 7 bases, with 10 bases between them. The CDR3 totals 13 residues. Germline V gene sequence: CDR1 MRHNA, CDR2 SNTAGT. This sample is drawn from a study of T cell responses to AZD1222 COVID-19 vaccine. Study results and caveats: Among spike-specific TCRs, nearly half reportedly target unmutated variant regions. Donors were chiefly white British, with a greater number of females, and clonal diversity was perhaps underestimated. Regions 160-218 and 743-854 held dominance among vaccine-associated CD4 TCRs, which spanned spike.

Profiling relied on immunoSEQ multiplex PCR, and the TCRdb table lists in-frame clones only, not all of them. The top ten clones hold roughly 0.9% of a sample with approximately 160,000 clones, approximately 93% of them seen once. V gene TRBV6-4 combines with J gene TRBJ1-6, with D maybe TRBD1 (5 bases). The sequence was obtained from an adult in good health. The sample in question was peripheral blood, obtained on day 0 of AZD1222 vaccination. In DNA form, the CDR3 reads TGTGCCAGCAGCGGAGACAGAAATTCACCCCTCCACTTT. Amino acids: CASSGDRNSPLHF.